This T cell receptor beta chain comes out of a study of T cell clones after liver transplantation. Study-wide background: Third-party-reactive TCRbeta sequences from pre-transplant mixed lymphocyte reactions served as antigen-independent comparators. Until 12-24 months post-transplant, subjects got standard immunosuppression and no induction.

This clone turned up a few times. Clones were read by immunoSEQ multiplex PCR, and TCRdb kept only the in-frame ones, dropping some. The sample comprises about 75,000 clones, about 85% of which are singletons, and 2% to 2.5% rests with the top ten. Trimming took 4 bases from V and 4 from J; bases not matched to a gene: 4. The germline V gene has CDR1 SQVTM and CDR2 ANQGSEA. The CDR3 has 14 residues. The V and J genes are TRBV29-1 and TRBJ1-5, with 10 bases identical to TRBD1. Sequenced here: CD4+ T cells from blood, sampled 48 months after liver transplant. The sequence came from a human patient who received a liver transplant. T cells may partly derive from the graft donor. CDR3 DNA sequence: TGCAGCGTTGGGGGACAGGGGAGGAATCAGCCCCAGCATTTT. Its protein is CSVGGQGRNQPQHF.